One sample yielded the 28 T cell receptor beta chains listed below, sequenced in a study of cytomegalovirus exposure and HLA in healthy donors. The PCR had 60 Vbeta and 13 Jbeta primers. TCRdb's copy holds only in-frame clones and misses some; the assay was immunoSEQ multiplex PCR. The sample includes about 170,000 clones, 78% seen only once; the top ten take roughly 3%. Input material: PBMCs. The origin of the receptors is a woman aged 45-65 years in good health and CMV-seropositive.

This sequence joins TRBV7-2 and TRBJ2-7, with D possibly being TRBD2 (6 bases). Trimming removed 1 base from V and 6 bases from J, with 16 bases in between. This CDR3 is built from 15 residues. Germline V gene lookup returns CDR1 SGHTA and CDR2 FQGNSA. For the CDR3, the DNA is TGTGCCAGCAGCTTAGGGGGACTGGGGCGGCGCGAGCAGTACTTC. The encoded protein is CASSLGGLGRREQYF.

This clone was counted only a few times. The V gene is TRBV5-1, the J gene TRBJ2-3; D not resolved. Trimming shortened V by 1 base and J by 4 bases, and 10 bases separated the two germline ends. CDR1 is SGHRS, CDR2 YFSETQ, per germline. The CDR3 spans 14 residues. The CDR3 spells CASSLIGQPDTQYF. The CDR3 DNA reads as TGCGCCAGCAGCTTGATTGGGCAGCCAGATACGCAGTATTTT.

The chain is built from TRBV5-4 and TRBJ2-5, with D possibly TRBD2 on 6 matching bases. V lost 0 bases to trimming and J lost 5 bases, with 17 bases between them. There are 16 residues in the CDR3. Germline CDR1 reads SGHNT; CDR2 reads YYREEE (reference sequence). The CDR3 region is CASSLAAVGGMETQYF. The CDR3 nucleotides read TGTGCCAGCAGCTTGGCGGCTGTTGGGGGGATGGAGACCCAGTACTTC.

The chain has TRBV6-6 and TRBJ2-2, with TRBD1 identical over 9 bases. CDR3 size: 16 residues. CDR1 and CDR2 from the germline V gene are MNHNY and SVGAGI (reference sequence). After removal of 3 bases from V and 5 bases from J, the junction contained 7 bases not matched to a gene. For the CDR3, the DNA is TGTGCCAGCAGTTATCCGGGACAGGGAGGAACCGGGGAGCTGTTTTTT. Encoded protein: CASSYPGQGGTGELFF.

The chain is built from TRBV5-1 and TRBJ2-2, with TRBD1 matching over 10 bases. Germline CDR1 and CDR2: SGHRS and YFSETQ. The V gene end was trimmed by 0 bases and the J gene end by 5 bases; junction bases not matched to a gene: 1. There are 15 residues in the CDR3. The CDR3 DNA sequence: TGCGCCAGCAGCTTGGGACAGGGGGCAACCGGGGAGCTGTTTTTT. It is translated as CASSLGQGATGELFF.

In this sample, this clone turned up once. J is TRBJ2-7 and V is TRBV7-2, with 11 nucleotides matching TRBD2. V shed 6 bases and J 2 bases; nucleotides not matched to a gene: 6. The CDR3 is made up of 15 amino acids. In germline, CDR1 is SGHTA, CDR2 FQGNSA. The CDR3 sequence is CASSKNSGGAYEQYF. The CDR3 DNA follows: TGTGCCAGCAGTAAAAATAGCGGGGGGGCCTACGAGCAGTACTTC.

The chain combines TRBV30 with TRBJ2-7, with TRBD1 identical over 7 bases. The V segment lost 3 bases and the J segment 5 bases; nucleotides outside the gene matches: 7. Germline CDR1 is GTSNPN and CDR2 is SVGIG (reference sequence). The CDR3 is 13 residues long. The CDR3 sequence is CAWRNRGINEQYF. The CDR3, as DNA: TGTGCCTGGAGGAACAGGGGTATCAACGAGCAGTACTTC.

The V gene is TRBV4-3, the J gene TRBJ2-1, with 8 bases matching TRBD2. Trimming took 1 base from V and 6 from J; bases not matched to a gene: 14. This CDR3 has 18 residues. Germline V gives CDR1 LGHNA, CDR2 YSLEER. The CDR3 here is CASSQVLAGSSSGNEQFF. CDR3 bases: TGCGCCAGCAGCCAAGTCCTAGCGGGTTCTTCGTCAGGCAATGAGCAGTTCTTC.

The chain carries TRBV6-1 and TRBJ1-5; perhaps TRBD1 as D (5 bases). Germline values: CDR1 MNHNS, CDR2 SASEGT. Trimming removed 5 bases from V and 4 bases from J, with 12 bases in between. CDR3 size: 14 residues. CDR3 protein: CASSPDRLNQPQHF. In nucleotides, the CDR3 is TGTGCCAGCAGTCCTGACAGATTGAATCAGCCCCAGCATTTT.

The chain joins TRBV4-3 to TRBJ1-1; the match to TRBD1 covers 7 bases. CDR3 length: 14 residues. Losses at the gene ends were 6 bases for V and 0 bases for J; bases not matched to a gene: 4. Germline V gene data show CDR1 as LGHNA and CDR2 as YSLEER. DNA of the CDR3: TGCGCCAGCAGGACAGGGAGGATGAACACTGAAGCTTTCTTT. Amino acid sequence: CASRTGRMNTEAFF.

The genes are TRBV19 and TRBJ1-1; 8 bases are shared with TRBD1. The germline V gene has CDR1 LNHDA and CDR2 SQIVND (reference sequence). Trimming cost V 6 bases and J 1 base; bases outside gene matches: 4. The CDR3 is 14 amino acids. The CDR3 DNA reads TGTGCCAGTAGGCGGGACAGGAAGAACACTGAAGCTTTCTTT. Its protein is CASRRDRKNTEAFF.

The chain has TRBV5-8 and TRBJ2-1, with 11 bases fitting TRBD2. CDR3 length: 17 amino acids. V gave up 2 bases and J gave up 2 bases; unmatched junction bases: 6. Germline CDR1 and CDR2: SGHTS and YDEGEE. For the CDR3, the DNA is TGTGCCAGCAGCTTATCCGGACTAGCGGGTGCCTACAATGAGCAGTTCTTC. Protein sequence: CASSLSGLAGAYNEQFF.

The rearrangement joins TRBV14 to TRBJ2-1, with 8 bases fitting TRBD2. There are 18 residues in the CDR3. CDR1 and CDR2 (germline): SGHDN, FVKESK. V was pared by 0 bases and J by 0 bases, with 7 bases of the junction left unmatched. CDR3 protein: CASSQDGTRWSSYNEQFF. The CDR3 nucleotides read TGTGCCAGCAGCCAAGATGGGACTAGATGGAGCTCCTACAATGAGCAGTTCTTC. Together with reference TRBV14 and TRBJ2-1, the CDR3 gives the full variable domain: EAGVTQFPSHSVIEKGQTVTLRCDPISGHDNLYWYRRVMGKEIKFLLHFVKESKQDESGMPNNRFLAERTGGTYSTLKVQPAELEDSGVYFCASSQDGTRWSSYNEQFFGPGTRLTVL.

The J gene is TRBJ1-6, the V gene TRBV6-5, with D possibly being TRBD1 (5 bases). V was cut by 6 bases and J by 9 bases, with 9 bases left in between. The CDR3 is 12 residues long. Germline lookup yields CDR1 MNHEY and CDR2 SVGAGI. Here the CDR3 DNA reads TGTGCCAGCAGCCAGGGACTTTCACCCCTCCACTTT. This sequence encodes CASSQGLSPLHF.

CDR3: CASSFSSRPYSNTGELFF. CDR3 nucleotide sequence: TGTGCCAGCAGCTTTTCTAGCCGCCCTTATAGTAACACCGGGGAGCTGTTTTTT. The chain joins TRBV7-3 to TRBJ2-2; D may be TRBD2 (5 bases). Germline V gives CDR1 SGHTA, CDR2 FQGTGA. V gave up 3 bases and J gave up 2 bases, with 19 bases separating them. The CDR3 sequence is 18 residues long.

This chain connects TRBV18 to TRBJ2-7, with 7 bases matching TRBD2. Germline CDR1 reads KGHSH; CDR2 reads LQKENI. The CDR3 sequence is 13 residues long. The V and J ends lost 3 bases and 5 bases, in that order; junction bases with no gene match: 4. CDR3 residues: CASSPGGSDEQYF. CDR3 in DNA: TGTGCCAGCTCACCGGGCGGGAGTGACGAGCAGTACTTC.

This clone came up once. In DNA form, the CDR3 reads TGTGCCAGCAGTATAGGGGCAGGACACCACTACGAGCAGTACTTC. This encodes CASSIGAGHHYEQYF. This chain uses TRBV7-2 with TRBJ2-7, with a tentative D call TRBD1 (5 bases). Germline loops: CDR1 SGHTA, CDR2 FQGNSA. Trimming cost V 6 bases and J 3 bases, with 18 bases left between them. The CDR3 contains 15 residues.

This chain uses TRBV7-9 with TRBJ1-2; TRBD1 matches at 11 bases. The V segment lost 5 bases and the J segment 8 bases; nucleotides outside the gene matches: 10. The CDR3 sequence is 15 residues long. Germline CDR1 SEHNR, CDR2 FQNEAQ (reference sequence). The CDR3 is CASSPPGQGAKGYTF. The CDR3 DNA is TGTGCCAGCAGCCCGCCCGGACAGGGGGCTAAAGGCTACACCTTC.

V and J are TRBV6-5 and TRBJ1-1, with a possible D match to TRBD1 (5 bases). The CDR3 runs to 14 residues. V was pared by 2 bases and J by 4 bases, with 11 bases between. Germline V gene lookup returns CDR1 MNHEY and CDR2 SVGAGI. CDR3 region: CASSYLAGSTEAFF. The CDR3 DNA sequence: TGTGCCAGCAGTTACCTTGCAGGGTCCACTGAAGCTTTCTTT.

As regards this clone: The same CDR3 also results from other DNA sequences found in this sample. The rearrangement links TRBV6-5 to TRBJ2-2; TRBD2 agrees at 9 bases. The CDR3 has 15 amino acids. Per the germline V gene, CDR1 is MNHEY and CDR2 is SVGAGI. Trimming at V came to 6 bases and at J to 5 bases, leaving 7 bases not matched to a gene. The CDR3: CASSRAGGGTGELFF. In DNA form, the CDR3 reads TGTGCCAGCAGCCGAGCGGGAGGAGGGACCGGGGAGCTGTTTTTT.

This clone was detected a few times. The J gene is TRBJ2-5, the V gene TRBV7-8; D is perhaps TRBD2 (6 bases). The germline CDR1 and CDR2 sequences are SGHVS and FQNEAQ. V gave up 4 bases and J gave up 1 base, with 10 bases separating them. This CDR3 region has 14 residues. The DNA of the CDR3 is TGTGCCAGCAGCTCGAGGGACTCCCAAGAGACCCAGTACTTC. Translation gives CASSSRDSQETQYF.

The rearrangement uses TRBV11-3 and TRBJ2-2; D may be TRBD2 (6 bases). The CDR3 covers 15 residues. The germline CDR1 and CDR2 sequences are SGHNT and YENEEA. V was pared by 1 base and J by 11 bases, with 17 bases between. The CDR3 DNA reads TGTGCCAGCAGCTTAGCGGGGGAGGAGCGGCCAGAGCTGTTTTTT. It yields the protein CASSLAGEERPELFF.

CDR3 bases: TGTGCCAGCAGCGTAGGGGCTAGCGGGAGGAAATCGAACACCGGGGAGCTGTTTTTT. Residues: CASSVGASGRKSNTGELFF. V usage is TRBV9 and J usage is TRBJ2-2; 11 bases line up with TRBD2. CDR1 and CDR2 from the germline V gene are SGDLS and YYNGEE. The ends lost 0 bases at V and 0 bases at J; junction bases unmatched: 7. The CDR3 loop spans 19 amino acids.

The V gene is TRBV7-2, the J gene TRBJ2-7, with D possibly being TRBD2 (7 bases). The CDR3 is 15 amino acids. V was cut by 5 bases and J by 2 bases, with 16 bases left in between. CDR1 and CDR2 (germline): SGHTA, FQGNSA. CDR3 loop: CASSDWRGLPYEQYF. CDR3 nucleotide sequence: TGTGCCAGCAGCGACTGGCGGGGGCTTCCCTACGAGCAGTACTTC. Looking up the rest from reference TRBV7-2 and TRBJ2-7 gives the full variable domain: GAGVSQSPSNKVTEKGKDVELRCDPISGHTALYWYRQSLGQGLEFLIYFQGNSAPDKSGLPSDRFSAERTGGSVSTLTIQRTQQEDSAVYLCASSDWRGLPYEQYFGPGTRLTVT.

This rearrangement joins TRBV27 to TRBJ2-7; 8 bases map to TRBD2. Trimming at V came to 2 bases and at J to 2 bases, leaving 5 bases not matched to a gene. Germline loops: CDR1 MNHEY, CDR2 SMNVEV (reference sequence). The CDR3 contains 15 residues. CDR3 sequence: CASSLKGLGTYEQYF. The CDR3 bases are TGTGCCAGCAGTTTAAAGGGACTAGGGACCTACGAGCAGTACTTC.

The chain carries TRBV28 and TRBJ1-2, with D perhaps matching TRBD1 (5 bases). From germline, CDR1 is MDHEN and CDR2 SYDVKM. V lost 7 bases to trimming and J lost 6 bases, with 18 bases between them. The CDR3 covers 14 residues. The CDR3 sequence: CASTVRTNFDGYTF. The DNA for the CDR3 is TGTGCCAGCACAGTAAGGACAAACTTTGATGGCTACACCTTC.

This clone appeared a single time. The chain combines TRBV4-3 with TRBJ2-1; D is possibly TRBD2 (5 bases). V was trimmed by 0 bases and J by 7 bases, leaving 7 bases between them. CDR1 and CDR2 (germline): LGHNA, YSLEER. This CDR3 contains 13 residues. The CDR3 reads CASSQEKRNEQFF. DNA of the CDR3: TGCGCCAGCAGCCAAGAGAAGCGGAATGAGCAGTTCTTC.

The V call is TRBV6-5, the J call TRBJ1-1; tentative D call: TRBD1 (5 bases). Per germline, CDR1 MNHEY and CDR2 SVGAGI. The length of the CDR3 is 13 residues. V was trimmed by 8 bases and J by 1 base, leaving 11 bases between them. The CDR3: CASLRGTNTEAFF. As DNA, the CDR3 is TGTGCCAGCCTGCGGGGGACGAACACTGAAGCTTTCTTT.